The entry that follows covers one TCR beta chain sequence. Its specificity is not known. This entry belongs to a study of T cell responses to AZD1222 COVID-19 vaccine. Here immunoSEQ multiplex PCR was the method, and the copy in TCRdb shows in-frame clones only, minus some. Seen here are 130,000 to 150,000 clones, around 91% observed once, and the top ten hold roughly 1.7%. V lost 3 bases, J lost 2 bases, and 9 bases stayed unmatched. Germline-derived CDR1 and CDR2 are MNHEY and SMNVEV (reference sequence). The CDR3 runs 16 residues. The study, taken as a whole, reports: A rise in Spike-specific TCR breadth and depth followed two AZD1222 doses. Only 5 or 6 people who got AZD1222 tested seropositive at baseline. Regions 160-218 and 743-854 held dominance among vaccine-associated CD4 TCRs, which spanned spike. Unmutated variant regions are reportedly targeted by nearly half of spike-specific TCRs.

The TCR sequence derives from an adult in good health. This chain uses TRBV27 with TRBJ2-7, with 8 bases that match TRBD2. The sequencing used peripheral blood, collected on day 0 of AZD1222 vaccination. The CDR3 sequence: CASSLGLGSLPYEQYF. For the CDR3, the DNA is TGTGCCAGCAGTTTGGGACTAGGATCTCTCCCCTACGAGCAGTACTTC.